These T cell receptor beta chains were read from a single sample in a study of monozygotic twins with inflammatory bowel disease. TCRdb reanalyzed the 5' RACE reads and collapses them to one entry per CDR3 protein, without DNA. Found here are roughly 330,000 distinct CDR3 sequences; the top ten clones hold around 2%. The sample taken for sequencing was blood. Receptor source: a human donor with ulcerative colitis or Crohn's disease, or a healthy co-twin of an affected twin (not recorded which). Each CDR3 is given with its conserved first and last residue.

CDR3	J	V
CASNLAGNQGDTQYF	TRBJ2-3	TRBV7-2
CASSYSSGGSLGTEAFF	TRBJ1-1	TRBV6-5
CTSRPKLTKAFF	TRBJ1-1	TRBV1
CASSLDPRVGTGSNNEQFF	TRBJ2-1	TRBV11-2
CAWVRGSSYNEQFF	TRBJ2-1	TRBV30
CASSESGRSGEQYF	TRBJ2-7	TRBV12-3/TRBV12-4
CASSQGPNTEAFF	TRBJ1-1	TRBV4-1
CAWSVGQSGQPQHF	TRBJ1-5	TRBV30
CASSSTGQYNSPLHF	TRBJ1-6	TRBV27
CASSFGTGLYEQYF	TRBJ2-7	TRBV28
CSARRTPQWPQHF	TRBJ1-5	TRBV20-1
CASSRGQGTLVTEAFF	TRBJ1-1	TRBV14
CASSVDGGANSPLHF	TRBJ1-6	TRBV9
CASSSFADKRDTQYF	TRBJ2-3	TRBV12-3/TRBV12-4
CASSLQRGRTDTQYF	TRBJ2-3	TRBV7-2
CASSQEPGQGAYEQNF	TRBJ2-7	TRBV4-3
CASSLAGMRSEAFF	TRBJ1-1	TRBV28
CASSFEAVYNEQFF	TRBJ2-1	TRBV12-3/TRBV12-4
CASSPDRVETQYF	TRBJ2-5	TRBV4-3
CASRLSGGGGETQYF	TRBJ2-5	TRBV12-3/TRBV12-4